This entry features one TCR beta chain sequence. The table lists this clonotype with many counts. No antigen is known for it. Base qualities are not at hand, and no much larger clone is one base apart. CDR1 is given as MDHEN and CDR2 as SYDVKM, both from the germline V gene. Reading from cysteine to phenylalanine, the CDR3 counts 16 amino acids. The kept DNA is CDR3 alone, 48 bases in frame from the first base. Trimming removed 6 bases from V and 7 bases from J; the gene matches leave 16 bases unexplained. The time point label for this specimen denotes: newly diagnosed GD, antithyroid drugs for less than 3 months. For both TCR sequencing and RNA sequencing, RNA was extracted from PBMCs using TRIzol. The diagnosis of Graves' disease was made according to American Thyroid Association guidelines. Patients were recruited from an endocrinology department in Xi'an, China. From each patient, approximately 9 milliliters of peripheral blood was collected into an EDTA anticoagulant tube. Ficoll Paque Plus density gradient separation was used to isolate PBMCs, and no further T cell sorting was performed. An Agilent 2100 Bioanalyzer and agarose gel were used to assess RNA quality, and a NanoDrop 2000 was used to measure RNA concentration.

This entry comes from a study of regulatory T cells in long-lasting Graves disease (dated by TCRdb to the early 2020s). Study-wide context: Newly diagnosed Graves' disease patients had taken antithyroid drugs for less than 3 months. A total of 35 or so samples were covered by TCR sequencing, comprising approximately 13 persistent and around 20 newly diagnosed Graves' disease patients. The study took place in China and was registered as a clinical trial. This study used TCR sequencing and RNA sequencing of peripheral blood to compare persistent Graves' disease patients against newly diagnosed Graves' disease patients.

Overall study outcomes, separate from this receptor: The authors acknowledged the small sample size as a limitation that may reduce accuracy. Only peripheral blood was studied, because thyroid tissue, the primary lesion, was inaccessible. Only the TCR beta chain was sequenced and analyzed. Persistent disease showed preferential use of TRBV28, TRBJ1-2 and TRBJ2-5, whereas newly diagnosed disease favored TRBV20-1 and TRBJ2-1. A larger number of public clonotypes was shared among persistent patients (more than 2,500) than among newly diagnosed patients (around 970). Compared with newly diagnosed patients, patients with persistent Graves' disease had lower TCR Shannon entropy and fewer highly expanded clones, which suggests clonal expansion.

The library relied on multiplex PCR. The sequencer was an Illumina HiSeq 4000. CDR3 regions were amplified by Arm-PCR with iRepertoire HTBI primers to construct TCR beta libraries. Before sequencing, the PCR products underwent gel purification. As for how the authors treated the data: Across samples, about 63 TRBV and 15 or so TRBJ segments were identified and used for gene usage analysis of CDR3 amino acid clonotypes. COPE and FqMerger were used to merge the filtered high-quality paired reads into contigs. BLAST was used to align contigs to the IMGT TRBV, TRBD and TRBJ reference genes, and CDR3 was defined following IMGT. Clonotypes above 0.1% frequency were classified as highly expanded clones. Shannon entropy was used to measure repertoire diversity, and the Gini coefficient was used to measure V-J evenness. Clonotypes shared by more than one individual were considered public. TCRdb itself trimmed the public reads at Q25 with fastp, ran MiXCR and retained productive beta chains. Entries are consolidated by CDR3 protein sequence, retaining the most common genes and DNA. What appears here as the V and J calls and clone size reflects TCRdb's work, not the paper's. The sample table holds fewer than 650,000 distinct CDR3 sequences, of which roughly 16% were seen once. The ten biggest clones cover about 11% of the sample.

The data also belong to a second study, concerning T cells in Graves' hyperthyroidism and ophthalmopathy. The second study's paper adds: Stable Graves' hyperthyroidism was defined as the absence of progression to ophthalmopathy over 18 months of follow-up. The hyperthyroidism patients were between 18 and 65 years old and newly diagnosed, with a disease duration of less than 2 months. Patients with uncontrolled infections, other autoimmune diseases, pregnancy or lactation were excluded. Diagnoses were established on the basis of clinical symptoms, serum thyroxine and TRAb, thyroid ultrasound, and orbital computed tomography. For the first round of RT-PCR on the TCR CDR3, the HTBI primer set was used together with the Qiagen OneStep RT-PCR kit. Most expanded thyroid clonotypes (frequency above 0.001) were also detected in blood, a finding suggesting that blood repertoires may reflect thyroid immune responses. In cross-validation, a model built on a 13 V-J signature told ophthalmopathy apart from stable hyperthyroidism with 87.88% sensitivity and around 84% specificity, and in testing the same model reached 80%/75%. In validation, the model predicted progression to ophthalmopathy a median of about 6 months before onset, with about 71% sensitivity and almost 75% specificity. A discovery cohort of about a hundred patients, 43 with Graves' ophthalmopathy and under 60 with stable Graves' hyperthyroidism, was used to find distinguishing TCR V-J signatures. Prospective prediction of ophthalmopathy was tested in an independent validation cohort consisting of under 20 hyperthyroidism patients and around 17 patients who later progressed to ophthalmopathy. For training and testing, the approximately 92 patients in the discovery cohort were randomly divided in a 7:3 ratio. In more than 5 Graves' hyperthyroidism patients, the study also compared T-cell repertoires from thyroid tissue with T-cell repertoires from blood. After sampling, hyperthyroidism patients received methimazole starting at 30 mg daily, and ophthalmopathy patients received high-dose intravenous methylprednisolone. The libraries were constructed in a second round of multiplex PCR and then size-selected and purified. The libraries were sequenced on an Illumina HiSeq2000 using paired-end 100 bp reads. SOAPnuke was used to process the raw data, with reads discarded if the reads contained adapters or uncalled bases, had a mean Phred below 15, or lacked an exact constant-primer or identifier match. COPE v1.2.5 was used to merge high-quality paired reads, and clonotypes were defined as unique nucleotide sequences. MiTCR v1.1 was used to align the clonotypes against IMGT TRBV, TRBD and TRBJ reference segments. The analysis was restricted to V-J combinations with a frequency above 0.0001, which together covered just over 99% of the repertoires. A TCS score was defined as the ratio of F50 (clonal expansion) to E x V (chaos), with BLOSUM62-based TCRdist applied between CDR3 peptides within each V-J. Welch's t-statistics and random forest reduced 514 V-J features to under 15, which were used in a naive Bayes classifier (R e1071). No statistical method was used to set the sample size in advance, and investigators knew the group allocation. According to the paper, TCR Vbeta CDR3 sequencing was carried out on over 130 peripheral blood samples, which came from over 40 ophthalmopathy, approximately 72 hyperthyroidism and roughly 17 progressor patients.

Sequences were derived from peripheral blood mononuclear cells (PBMCs), sampled at new diagnosis, from a patient treated with antithyroid drugs. The chain uses TRBV28 and TRBJ2-3; TRBD1 lines up with 7 middle nucleotides. The source is a man between 18 and 29 years old with Graves disease. Donor details come from another sample of the same person, matched by shared clones. For the CDR3, the sequence is CASRIRSGTAKYTQYF. Read as DNA, the sequence is TGTGCCAGCAGAATCCGGTCCGGGACAGCAAAGTATACGCAGTATTTT.